The present TCR beta chain was sequenced within a study of cytomegalovirus exposure and HLA in healthy donors. Study-wide context: Among about 190 million T cells, an earlier analysis found 90 million to 130 million unique TCR beta sequences. Study-level points and caveats: A link between a missense DCLRE1C variant and TCR beta V- and J-gene trimming emerged from a later analysis. There were some public TCRs occurring in many donors, but most TCR sequences were rare. Sequencing likely generated an artifact that appeared as a cluster of highly shared sequence variants.

A multiplex PCR was run with 60 Vbeta primers and 13 Jbeta primers. The assay was immunoSEQ multiplex PCR, and TCRdb's table has in-frame clones only and misses some. This table has roughly 160,000 clones, approximately 79% appearing once. With respect to this clone: The antigen is unknown.

The clonotype originates from a man in his fifties in good health and CMV-seropositive. The specimen was PBMCs.

Here the CDR3 DNA reads TGTGCCAGCAGTCCGGGGGGAGCCACAGATACGCAGTATTTT. Translating it yields CASSPGGATDTQYF. The gene calls are TRBV28 and TRBJ2-3, with TRBD2 matching over 7 bases. Germline CDR1 and CDR2: MDHEN and SYDVKM. After removal of 5 bases from V and 2 bases from J, the junction contained 4 bases not matched to a gene. CDR3 size: 14 residues.